In its sample, the clone carrying this TCR beta chain was seen once. What it binds is not known. Data came from immunoSEQ multiplex PCR; TCRdb stores just in-frame clones and leaves some out. Of fewer than 200,000 clones listed, roughly 80% are singletons. Germline assignment: CDR1 DFQATT and CDR2 SNEGSKA (reference sequence). The CDR3 totals 11 residues. V was pared by 3 bases and J by 6 bases, with 8 bases between. This sample is drawn from a study of cytotoxic CD8 clonotypes in ibrutinib-treated CLL. Overall study: Mean yields were almost 260,000 productive templates and about 94,000 productive rearrangements per sample.

General study points: The study found public clonotypes uncommon, contracting or stable on treatment. Clonality showed a rise at ibrutinib response that reversed toward baseline at progression.

Sequencing used PBMCs, obtained after 24 months of ibrutinib treatment. The gene calls are TRBV20-1 and TRBJ1-2, with D hard to call. This receptor was taken from a human donor with chronic lymphocytic leukemia. The DNA for the CDR3 is TGCAGTGCTAGCATTCCTAATGGCTACACCTTC. Translating it yields CSASIPNGYTF.